Listed here are 25 T cell receptor beta chains from one sample, sequenced in a study of T cells in Graves' hyperthyroidism and ophthalmopathy. Amplification of TCR beta CDR3 regions used RNA as the template. TCR CDR3 regions were first amplified by RT-PCR with HTBI primers. TCRdb recomputed calls from the multiplex PCR reads with MiXCR, one row per CDR3 protein. The sample contains around 350,000 distinct CDR3 sequences, more than 14% of which appear only once. Sequencing was performed on blood. These receptors were collected from a woman aged 25 to 39 with Graves' ophthalmopathy.

There are many counts of this clonotype. The gene calls are TRBV20-1 and TRBJ2-3, with 10 bases matching TRBD2. Germline V gives CDR1 DFQATT, CDR2 SNEGSKA (reference sequence). This CDR3 has 18 amino acids. V gave up 4 bases and J gave up 7 bases; unmatched junction bases: 20. The CDR3, as DNA: TGCAGTGCTATGGGGGCTACTCTAGCGGGGGCCCACGGGAATACGCAGTATTTT. Translated: CSAMGATLAGAHGNTQYF.

For this clonotype: Just one base apart from a much larger clone, this may be a read error. This chain links TRBV4-2 with TRBJ2-3, with 10 bases identical to TRBD2. Trimming removed 1 base from V and 2 bases from J; junction bases left unmatched: 9. CDR1 and CDR2 from the germline V gene are LGHNA and YNFKEQ. The CDR3 is 18 amino acids. In DNA form, the CDR3 reads TGTGCCAGCAGCCAAGTGAAACTAGCGGGGAGCCTCACAGATACGCAGTATTTT. Translating gives CASSQVKLAGSLTDTQYF.

The chain employs TRBV6-2 or TRBV6-3 and TRBJ2-6; a possible D gene is TRBD1 (6 bases). The CDR3 loop spans 16 amino acids. Germline CDR1 reads MNHEY; CDR2 reads SVGEGT. V gave up 10 bases and J gave up 2 bases, with 18 bases separating them. CDR3 protein: CATSHRVGAGANVLTF. The CDR3 nucleotides read TGTGCCACTTCACACAGGGTTGGCGCTGGGGCCAACGTCCTGACTTTC.

Many counts were recorded for this clonotype. V is TRBV5-1 and J is TRBJ1-2, with TRBD1 as a possible D gene (5 bases). The CDR3 covers 16 residues. Trimming took 5 bases from V and 4 from J, leaving 21 bases between them. The V gene's germline CDR1 is SGHRS and CDR2 YFSETQ. The CDR3 region has the DNA TGCGCCAGCAGTGCGGGGCGGACATCGGCGTCCTATGGCTACACCTTC. This codes for CASSAGRTSASYGYTF. The entire variable domain, with the rest obtained from reference TRBV5-1 and TRBJ1-2, is as follows: KAGVTQTPRYLIKTRGQQVTLSCSPISGHRSVSWYQQTPGQGLQFLFEYFSETQRNKGNFPGRFSGRQFSNSRSEMNVSTLELGDSALYLCASSAGRTSASYGYTFGSGTRLTVV.

The chain combines TRBV29-1 with TRBJ2-3; the D gene is possibly TRBD1 (5 bases). Germline CDR1 and CDR2: SQVTM and ANQGSEA. The V end lost 3 bases, the J end lost 1 base, and 11 bases lay between the germline ends. The CDR3 contains 14 residues. CDR3 nucleotides: TGCAGCGTTGATTTAGGGGCCCGCACAGATACGCAGTATTTT. This translates into CSVDLGARTDTQYF.

Of note for this clonotype: A single base separates this from a much larger clone, so it may be a read error. J is TRBJ2-1 and V is TRBV24-1; D remains unclear. V lost 6 bases to trimming and J lost 5 bases, with 16 bases between them. The germline V gene has CDR1 KGHDR and CDR2 SFDVKD. CDR3 length equals 15 residues. CDR3 in DNA: TGTGCCACCAGTCGCGCCAGGTCGGAGAACAATGAGCAGTTCTTC. It encodes CATSRARSENNEQFF.

This clonotype showed up just a few times. The gene calls are TRBV9 and TRBJ2-1; perhaps TRBD2 as D (6 bases). CDR3 length: 14 amino acids. The germline CDR1 and CDR2 sequences are SGDLS and YYNGEE. The ends were cut back, 4 bases at V and 9 bases at J, with 17 bases in the middle. Written as DNA, the CDR3 is TGTGCCAGCAGCCCGCGGAGGGTCGGGATTGAGCAGTTCTTC. Translation gives CASSPRRVGIEQFF.

This clonotype was counted many times. The V and J genes are TRBV11-3 and TRBJ2-3; D is possibly TRBD2 (6 bases). The CDR3 contains 14 residues. In germline, CDR1 is SGHNT, CDR2 YENEEA. Trimming shortened V by 2 bases and J by 5 bases, and 11 bases separated the two germline ends. CDR3 DNA sequence: TGTGCCAGCAGCTTAAGTAGAGCGGGAGATACGCAGTATTTT. Translated: CASSLSRAGDTQYF.

In its sample, this clonotype was seen a few times. In DNA form, the CDR3 reads TGTGCCAGCAGTGGGAGTCAGGGGAGGAGGGATTCACCCCTCCACTTT. Translation gives CASSGSQGRRDSPLHF. The chain couples TRBV6-1 to TRBJ1-6, with a weak D call TRBD1 (6 bases). V was shortened by 4 bases and J by 8 bases, with 18 bases between the two germline ends. The germline V gene has CDR1 MNHNS and CDR2 SASEGT. The CDR3 has 16 amino acids.

This clonotype was observed at least ten times. V usage is TRBV5-1 and J usage is TRBJ1-2; 9 bases align to TRBD1. The germline CDR1 and CDR2 sequences are SGHRS and YFSETQ. This CDR3 region has 13 residues. V trimming: 4 bases; J trimming: 7 bases; junction bases outside the gene matches: 5. The CDR3 loop is CASSPTGGLGYTF. The DNA for the CDR3 is TGCGCCAGCAGCCCAACAGGGGGCCTTGGCTACACCTTC.

This clonotype has at least ten counts. The genes are TRBV7-2 and TRBJ2-7; 10 bases map to TRBD1. CDR3 size: 18 residues. Germline V gene lookup returns CDR1 SGHTA and CDR2 FQGNSA. Trimming took 4 bases from V and 2 from J; bases not matched to a gene: 14. In DNA form, the CDR3 reads TGTGCCAGCAGCTCCAGGGATCGACAGGGGGCGAGAACCTACGAGCAGTACTTC. Its translation is CASSSRDRQGARTYEQYF.

Worth noting for this clonotype: This may arise from a read error, as a much more abundant clone is one base away. The chain uses TRBV12-3 or TRBV12-4 and TRBJ2-5; 7 positions agree with TRBD1. This CDR3 contains 15 residues. After removal of 4 bases from V and 0 bases from J, the junction contained 5 bases not matched to a gene. CDR3 region: CASSSAGTDQETQYF. In DNA form, the CDR3 reads TGTGCCAGCAGTTCCGCCGGGACAGACCAAGAGACCCAGTACTTC.

The chain combines TRBV4-1 with TRBJ2-1; 10 bases line up with TRBD2. The CDR3 loop spans 16 amino acids. The germline V gene has CDR1 MGHRA and CDR2 YSYEKL. V dropped 2 bases and J dropped 8; count of bases not matched to a gene: 9. Here the CDR3 DNA reads TGCGCCAGCAGCCAAATCAGCGGGGGGGCTGTTGATGAGCAGTTCTTC. Protein product: CASSQISGGAVDEQFF.

This clonotype was counted at least ten times. This chain links TRBV27 with TRBJ2-1; D might be TRBD1 (6 bases). The CDR3 spans 16 residues. Germline loops: CDR1 MNHEY, CDR2 SMNVEV (reference sequence). The V end was cut by 1 base, the J end by 9 bases, with 19 bases between. The CDR3 protein is CASSLFGQRQVGEQFF. The CDR3 DNA follows: TGTGCCAGCAGTTTATTTGGTCAAAGACAGGTTGGTGAGCAGTTCTTC.

This clonotype came up a few times. This sequence joins TRBV5-8 and TRBJ1-5; D is unclear. Germline V gene lookup returns CDR1 SGHTS and CDR2 YDEGEE. The length of the CDR3 is 15 residues. V was clipped by 1 base and J by 6 bases, with 14 bases between them. The CDR3 nucleotides read TGTGCCAGCAGCTTGTTGGTTCCTCAGCTTCAGCCCCAGCATTTT. Translating gives CASSLLVPQLQPQHF.

At least ten counts were recorded for this clonotype. V and J are TRBV6-1 and TRBJ1-5; TRBD1 matches at 7 bases. Looked up from germline, CDR1 is MNHNS and CDR2 is SASEGT. Germline trimming cut 1 base from V and 0 bases from J; bases unmatched to any gene: 12. The CDR3 loop spans 19 amino acids. DNA for the CDR3: TGTGCCAGCAGTGAAGGACAGGGCAAAGGTAGTTATAGCAATCAGCCCCAGCATTTT. Its protein product is CASSEGQGKGSYSNQPQHF.

This clonotype was seen ten or more times. This rearrangement joins TRBV11-2 to TRBJ2-3; D not resolved. Trimming left V 3 bases short and J 5 bases short, with 3 bases between. This CDR3 is 11 amino acids long. Germline CDR1 is SGHAT and CDR2 is FQNNGV. CDR3 in DNA: TGTGCCAGCAGCTTCATAGATACGCAGTATTTT. Protein product: CASSFIDTQYF.

This clonotype was seen repeatedly, ten times or more. This rearrangement joins TRBV12-3 or TRBV12-4 to TRBJ1-2; 7 nucleotides line up with TRBD1. CDR3 size: 14 residues. Germline trimming cut 2 bases from V and 7 bases from J; bases unmatched to any gene: 7. In nucleotides, the CDR3 is TGTGCCAGCAGTTTATGGCAGGGGGTATCTGGCTACACCTTC. Its protein product is CASSLWQGVSGYTF.

This sequence joins TRBV12-3 or TRBV12-4 and TRBJ2-1; 8 bases line up with TRBD2. This CDR3 region has 13 residues. Trimming took 6 bases from V and 12 from J; bases not matched to a gene: 10. The chain's CDR3 is CASSPKRGLWQFF. CDR3 coding DNA: TGTGCCAGCAGCCCGAAGCGGGGGTTGTGGCAGTTCTTC.

In this sample, this clonotype turned up many times. The chain combines TRBV18 with TRBJ1-1; TRBD1 matches at 8 bases. J was trimmed by 0 bases and V by 8 bases; bases with no gene match: 5. This CDR3 is built from 14 residues. Germline V gene data show CDR1 as KGHSH and CDR2 as LQKENI. DNA of the CDR3: TGTGCCAGCCGGTCCAGGGGGCTGAACACTGAAGCTTTCTTT. It encodes CASRSRGLNTEAFF.

This clonotype was counted at least ten times. The V and J genes are TRBV20-1 and TRBJ2-5, with 9 bases identical to TRBD2. CDR3 length equals 19 residues. CDR1 is DFQATT, CDR2 SNEGSKA, per germline (reference sequence). The CDR3 coding sequence is TGCATGAGTTCGGGACCCGCCGTCTTTAGCGGGGGCCACCAAGAGACCCAGTACTTC. Translation: CMSSGPAVFSGGHQETQYF.

There are many counts of this clonotype. The V call is TRBV19, the J call TRBJ1-5; D is perhaps TRBD1 (6 bases). The CDR3 sequence is 16 residues long. Germline V gene lookup returns CDR1 LNHDA and CDR2 SQIVND (reference sequence). V was shortened by 3 bases and J by 0 bases, with 12 bases between the two germline ends. The CDR3 DNA reads TGTGCCAGTAGTATGGGCAGGACAGTTAGCAATCAGCCCCAGCATTTT. Translated: CASSMGRTVSNQPQHF.

The gene calls are TRBV4-1 and TRBJ1-1, with D unresolved. This CDR3 contains 13 residues. Germline V lookup: CDR1 MGHRA, CDR2 YSYEKL. The V and J ends lost 7 bases and 1 base respectively, with 10 bases between them. CDR3 protein: CASKPGANTEAFF. CDR3 DNA: TGCGCCAGCAAACCGGGAGCGAACACTGAAGCTTTCTTT.

In this sample, this clonotype turned up many times. The chain links TRBV7-6 to TRBJ2-2, with TRBD1 as a possible D gene (6 bases). The germline V gene has CDR1 SGHVS and CDR2 FNYEAQ. Deletions cut 5 bases from V and 5 bases from J, with 9 bases between. CDR3 size: 13 residues. The DNA for the CDR3 is TGTGCCAGCAGCCCCGACAGGACCGGGGAGCTGTTTTTT. Amino acids: CASSPDRTGELFF.

This clonotype was observed many times. The chain combines TRBV2 with TRBJ2-5, with a tentative D call TRBD2 (5 bases). This CDR3 is built from 13 residues. Germline V gene sequence: CDR1 SNHLY, CDR2 FYNNEI. V lost 7 bases and J 5 bases, leaving 14 bases between the germline ends. This chain's CDR3 is CASTAGESETQYF. DNA of the CDR3: TGTGCCAGCACCGCCGGGGAATCGGAGACCCAGTACTTC.